Listed here is a single T cell receptor beta chain. Its cognate antigen is unknown. Different DNA sequences within this sample yield the same CDR3. The table came from immunoSEQ multiplex PCR; TCRdb's copy has only in-frame clones and leaves some out. The sample contains around 2,100,000 clones, less than 95% of which appear only once. Terminally differentiated effector memory CD45RA+ cells were excluded by CCR7 positive selection of CD45RO-negative cells. All of the donors resided in Nashville, Tennessee, and each was a Caucasian adult. The entry originates in a study of shared clonotypes between healthy human individuals. General study results and limits: Blood was the sole source, and tissue repertoires probably differ.

CDR3 length: 12 amino acids. The ends were cut back, 2 bases at V and 4 bases at J, with 8 bases in the middle. In germline, CDR1 is GTSNPN, CDR2 SVGIG (reference sequence). The V and J genes are TRBV30 and TRBJ2-5; D unresolved. The sample comprised naive CD8+ T cells sorted from blood. The TCR comes from a man between 18 and 35 years old in good health. Here the CDR3 reads CAWSPLGETQYF. As DNA, the CDR3 is TGTGCCTGGAGTCCCCTGGGAGAGACCCAGTACTTC.